Listed here is a single TCR beta chain. In the original processing: Reference gene primer amplification yielded estimated nucleated cell counts. Using immunoSEQ multiplex PCR, the repertoire was profiled, and TCRdb retains in-frame clones only, with some absent. The DNA was the basis for D and trimming; V, J and clone size are from that table. Among about 130,000 clones listed, 80% to 90% were seen once. The data belong to a study of blood T cell repertoires in COVID-19. Study at large: Italy, Spain and the United States were the sources of the convalescent and acute COVID-19 samples. T cells, B-cell-depleted T cells, or PBMCs supplied cDNA or gDNA.

Trimming took 3 bases from V and 3 from J; bases not matched to a gene: 6. Germline CDR1 reads SGHRS; CDR2 reads YFSETQ. The CDR3 contains 15 residues. This receptor was taken from a man in his 60s with active or convalescent COVID-19. The chain recombines TRBV5-1 with TRBJ2-3, with 8 bases lining up with TRBD2. Sequencing was done on a sample of peripheral blood. The CDR3, as DNA: TGCGCCAGCAGCTCAGGCGGGGGGTTGACAGATACGCAGTATTTT. It specifies CASSSGGGLTDTQYF. The variable domain in full, completed from reference TRBV5-1 and TRBJ2-3, reads KAGVTQTPRYLIKTRGQQVTLSCSPISGHRSVSWYQQTPGQGLQFLFEYFSETQRNKGNFPGRFSGRQFSNSRSEMNVSTLELGDSALYLCASSSGGGLTDTQYFGPGTRLTVL.